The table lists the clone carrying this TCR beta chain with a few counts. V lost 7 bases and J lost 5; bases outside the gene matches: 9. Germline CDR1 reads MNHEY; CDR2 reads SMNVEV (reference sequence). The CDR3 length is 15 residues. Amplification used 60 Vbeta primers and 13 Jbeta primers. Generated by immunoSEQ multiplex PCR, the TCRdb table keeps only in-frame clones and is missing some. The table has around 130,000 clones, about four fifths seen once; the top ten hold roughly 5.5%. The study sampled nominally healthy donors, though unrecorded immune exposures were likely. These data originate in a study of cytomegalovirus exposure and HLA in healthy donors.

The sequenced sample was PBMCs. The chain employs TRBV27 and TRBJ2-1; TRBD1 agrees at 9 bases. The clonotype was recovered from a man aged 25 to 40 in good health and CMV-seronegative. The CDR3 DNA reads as TGTGCCAGCAATAAACAGGGACAGGGTAACAATGAGCAGTTCTTC. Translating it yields CASNKQGQGNNEQFF.